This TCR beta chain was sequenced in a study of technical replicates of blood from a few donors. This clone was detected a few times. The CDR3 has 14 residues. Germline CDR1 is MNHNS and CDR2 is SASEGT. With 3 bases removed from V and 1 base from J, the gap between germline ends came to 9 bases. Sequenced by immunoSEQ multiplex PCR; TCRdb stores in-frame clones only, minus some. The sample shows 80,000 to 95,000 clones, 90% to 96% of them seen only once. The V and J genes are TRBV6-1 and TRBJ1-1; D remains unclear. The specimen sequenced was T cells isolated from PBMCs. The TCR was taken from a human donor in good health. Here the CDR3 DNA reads TGTGCCAGCAGTGAGTTCTTATCGAACACTGAAGCTTTCTTT. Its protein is CASSEFLSNTEAFF.